This TCR beta chain was recorded in a study of T cells after yellow fever vaccination. The sample holds many counts of this clonotype. What it recognizes is unknown. This CDR3 spans 16 amino acids. CDR1 is SGDLS, CDR2 YYNGEE, per germline. V lost 4 bases and J 0 bases, leaving 14 bases between the germline ends. A process of 5'RACE template switching, which added a universal primer site and UMIs, was used to make TCR cDNA. One entry per CDR3 protein, called by TCRdb with MiXCR from the 5' RACE reads. The top ten hold roughly 2.5% of the sample, which has about 160,000 distinct CDR3 sequences, more than 5.5% seen once. Regarding the study as a whole: The study found a weaker secondary response that peaked faster, day 5 versus 15. The study noted that FACS-sorted repertoires could contain abundant clonotypes contaminating from the bulk population. Clonotypes shared by both compartments, CD4 and CD8, made up a small share.

The V gene is TRBV9, the J gene TRBJ1-3; D call uncertain. The material was CD4+ T cells sorted from PBMCs, obtained 5 to 6 days after the first yellow fever vaccination. The TCR comes from a man aged 18 to 30 who received the YFV17D yellow fever vaccine. The chain's CDR3 is CASSSQDTNSGNTIYF. The CDR3 nucleotides are TGTGCCAGCAGCTCACAAGACACAAACTCTGGAAACACCATATATTTT.